This T cell receptor (beta chain) was sequenced for a study of shared clonotypes between healthy human individuals. Study results and caveats: Rarefaction demonstrated incomplete sorted-subset sequencing despite large depth. The study found lower generation probabilities in non-shared clonotypes than in those shared by all four donors. A handful of donors shared approximately 5% of their naive CD4 clonotypes.

Deep was the level used in running the assay. The assay was immunoSEQ multiplex PCR, and TCRdb's table has in-frame clones only and misses some. The sample shows roughly 400,000 clones, approximately 96% of them seen only once. Trimming took off 5 bases at V and 0 bases at J, with 12 bases between the two ends. The CDR3 loop spans 15 amino acids. Germline CDR1 is PRHDT and CDR2 is FYEKMQ (reference sequence). Points on this clone: Its target is unknown.

This clonotype originated in a man in his thirties or forties in good health. This chain links TRBV13 with TRBJ2-3, with D possibly matching TRBD1 (6 bases). The sequenced sample was memory CD8+ T cells sorted from blood. Subset defined: CD45RO+ cells pooled with CCR7-negative TemRA cells. The CDR3 here is CASSLPGQSTDTQYF. DNA of the CDR3: TGTGCCAGCAGCCTCCCAGGACAGAGCACAGATACGCAGTATTTT.